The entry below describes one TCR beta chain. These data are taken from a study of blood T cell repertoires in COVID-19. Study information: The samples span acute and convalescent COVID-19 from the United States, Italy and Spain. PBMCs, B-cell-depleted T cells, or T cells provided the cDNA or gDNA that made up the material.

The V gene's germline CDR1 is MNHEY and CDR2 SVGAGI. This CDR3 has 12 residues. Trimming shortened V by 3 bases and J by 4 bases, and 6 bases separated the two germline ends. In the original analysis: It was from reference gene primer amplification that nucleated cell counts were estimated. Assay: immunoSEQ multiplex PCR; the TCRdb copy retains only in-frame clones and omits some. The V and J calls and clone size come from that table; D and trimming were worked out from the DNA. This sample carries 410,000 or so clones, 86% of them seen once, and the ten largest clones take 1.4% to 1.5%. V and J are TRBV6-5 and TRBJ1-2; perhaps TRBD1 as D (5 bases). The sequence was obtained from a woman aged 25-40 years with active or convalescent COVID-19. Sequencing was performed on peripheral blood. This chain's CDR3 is CASSYQGYGYTF. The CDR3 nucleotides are TGTGCCAGCAGTTATCAGGGCTATGGCTACACCTTC.